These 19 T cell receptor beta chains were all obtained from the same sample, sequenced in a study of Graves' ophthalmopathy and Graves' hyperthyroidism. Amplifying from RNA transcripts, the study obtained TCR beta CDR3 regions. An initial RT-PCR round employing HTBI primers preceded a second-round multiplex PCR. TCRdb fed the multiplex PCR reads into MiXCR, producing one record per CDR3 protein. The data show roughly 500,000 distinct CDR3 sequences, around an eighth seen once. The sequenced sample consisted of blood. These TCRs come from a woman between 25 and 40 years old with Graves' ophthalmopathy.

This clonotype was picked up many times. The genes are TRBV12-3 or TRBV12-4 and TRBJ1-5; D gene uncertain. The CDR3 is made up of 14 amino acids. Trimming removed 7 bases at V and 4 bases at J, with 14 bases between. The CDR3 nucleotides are TGTGCCAGCAACCGAGAAGAGTCGAATCAGCCCCAGCATTTT. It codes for CASNREESNQPQHF.

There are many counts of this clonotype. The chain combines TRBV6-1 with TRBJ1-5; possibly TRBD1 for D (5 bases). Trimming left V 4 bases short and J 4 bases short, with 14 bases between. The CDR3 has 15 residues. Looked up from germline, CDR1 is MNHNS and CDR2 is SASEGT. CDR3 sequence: CASSANRDWNQPQHF. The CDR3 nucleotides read TGTGCCAGCAGTGCTAACCGGGACTGGAATCAGCCCCAGCATTTT.

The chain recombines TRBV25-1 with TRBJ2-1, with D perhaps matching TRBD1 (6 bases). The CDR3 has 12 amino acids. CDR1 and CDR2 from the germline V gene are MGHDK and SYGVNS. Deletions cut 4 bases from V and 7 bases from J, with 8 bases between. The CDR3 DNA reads TGTGCCAGCAGTGGCGACAGGAATGAGCAGTTCTTC. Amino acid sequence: CASSGDRNEQFF.

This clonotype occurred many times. Here the CDR3 DNA reads TGTGCCAGCAGTGACGAATCGGAATCCTACGAGCAGTACTTC. It encodes CASSDESESYEQYF. The chain recombines TRBV2 with TRBJ2-7; D not certain. Trimming removed 3 bases from V and 1 base from J, with 10 bases in between. The length of the CDR3 is 14 residues. Germline V gene sequence: CDR1 SNHLY, CDR2 FYNNEI.

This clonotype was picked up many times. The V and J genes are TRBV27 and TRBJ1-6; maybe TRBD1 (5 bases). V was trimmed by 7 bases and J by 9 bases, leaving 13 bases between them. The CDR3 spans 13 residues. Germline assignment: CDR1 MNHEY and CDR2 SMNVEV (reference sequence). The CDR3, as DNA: TGTGCCAGCACCACGGGGGATACTTCACCCCTCCACTTT. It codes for CASTTGDTSPLHF.

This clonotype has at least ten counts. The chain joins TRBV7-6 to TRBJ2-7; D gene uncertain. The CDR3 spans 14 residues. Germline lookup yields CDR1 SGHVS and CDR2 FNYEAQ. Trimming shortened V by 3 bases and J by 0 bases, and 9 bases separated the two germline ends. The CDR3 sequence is CASSLDVSSYEQYF. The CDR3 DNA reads TGTGCCAGCAGCTTGGACGTGAGCTCCTACGAGCAGTACTTC.

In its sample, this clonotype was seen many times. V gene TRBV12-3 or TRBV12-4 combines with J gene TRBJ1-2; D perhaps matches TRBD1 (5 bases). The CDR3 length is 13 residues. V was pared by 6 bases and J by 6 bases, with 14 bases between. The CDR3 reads CASSRGRVDGYTF. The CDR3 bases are TGTGCCAGCAGCCGGGGCAGGGTCGATGGCTACACCTTC.

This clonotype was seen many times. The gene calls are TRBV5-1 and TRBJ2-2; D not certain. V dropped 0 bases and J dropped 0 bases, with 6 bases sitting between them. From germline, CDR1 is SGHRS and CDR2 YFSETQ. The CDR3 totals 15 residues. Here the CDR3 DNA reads TGCGCCAGCAGCTTGGAAGGTCCGAACACCGGGGAGCTGTTTTTT. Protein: CASSLEGPNTGELFF.

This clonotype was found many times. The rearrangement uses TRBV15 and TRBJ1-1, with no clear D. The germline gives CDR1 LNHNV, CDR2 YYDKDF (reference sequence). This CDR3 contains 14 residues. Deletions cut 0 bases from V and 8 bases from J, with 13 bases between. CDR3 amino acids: CATSRDSEPQEAFF. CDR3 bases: TGTGCCACCAGCAGAGATTCGGAGCCCCAAGAAGCTTTCTTT.

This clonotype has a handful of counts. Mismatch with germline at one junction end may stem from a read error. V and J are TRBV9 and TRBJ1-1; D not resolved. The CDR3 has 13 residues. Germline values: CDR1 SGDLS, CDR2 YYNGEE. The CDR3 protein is CASSRALNTEVFF. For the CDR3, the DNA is TGTGCCAGCAGCCGGGCGTTGAACACTGAAGTTTTCTTT.

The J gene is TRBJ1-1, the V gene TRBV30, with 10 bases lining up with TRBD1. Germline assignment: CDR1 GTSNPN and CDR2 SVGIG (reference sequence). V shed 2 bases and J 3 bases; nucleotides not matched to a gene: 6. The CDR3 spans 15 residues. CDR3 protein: CAWSKPGQGYTEAFF. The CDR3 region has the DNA TGTGCCTGGAGTAAACCGGGACAGGGGTACACTGAAGCTTTCTTT.

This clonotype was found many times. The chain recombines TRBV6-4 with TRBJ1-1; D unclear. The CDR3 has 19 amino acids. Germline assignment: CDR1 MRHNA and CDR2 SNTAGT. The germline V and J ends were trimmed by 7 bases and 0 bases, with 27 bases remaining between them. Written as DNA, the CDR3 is TGTGCCAGCACCCCCCGTGGACCTTCCCTTGATCGGGTGAACACTGAAGCTTTCTTT. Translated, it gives CASTPRGPSLDRVNTEAFF.

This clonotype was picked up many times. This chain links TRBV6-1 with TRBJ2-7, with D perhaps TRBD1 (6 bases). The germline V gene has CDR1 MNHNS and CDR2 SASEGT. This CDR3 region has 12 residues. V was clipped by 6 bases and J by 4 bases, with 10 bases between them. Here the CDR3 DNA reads TGTGCCAGCAGACCGCAGGGGTACGAGCAGTACTTC. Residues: CASRPQGYEQYF.

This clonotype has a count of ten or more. The chain's CDR3 is CASSRDRPNTGELFF. DNA of the CDR3: TGTGCCAGCAGTAGGGACAGACCGAACACCGGGGAGCTGTTTTTT. The chain uses TRBV12-3 or TRBV12-4 and TRBJ2-2; 7 bases are shared with TRBD1. V lost 5 bases, J lost 0 bases, and 3 bases stayed unmatched. The CDR3 extends over 15 amino acids.

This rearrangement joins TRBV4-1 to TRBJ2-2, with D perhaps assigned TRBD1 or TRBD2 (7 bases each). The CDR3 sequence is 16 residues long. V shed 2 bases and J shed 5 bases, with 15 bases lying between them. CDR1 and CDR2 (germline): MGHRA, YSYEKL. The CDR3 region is CASSQSRGGFTGELFF. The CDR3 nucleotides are TGCGCCAGCAGCCAATCCAGGGGGGGCTTTACCGGGGAGCTGTTTTTT.

This CDR3 is CASSLAIAGVGETQYF. In DNA form, the CDR3 reads TGTGCCAGCAGCTTAGCCATAGCGGGAGTGGGAGAGACCCAGTACTTC. The chain employs TRBV7-2 and TRBJ2-5, with 9 bases identical to TRBD2. The CDR3 runs 16 residues. Per the germline V gene, CDR1 is SGHTA and CDR2 is FQGNSA. V lost 0 bases to trimming and J lost 4 bases; unmatched junction nucleotides: 6.

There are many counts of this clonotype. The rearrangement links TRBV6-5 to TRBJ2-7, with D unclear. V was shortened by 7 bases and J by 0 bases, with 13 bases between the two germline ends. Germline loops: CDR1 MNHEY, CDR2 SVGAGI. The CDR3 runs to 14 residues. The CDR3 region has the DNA TGTGCCAGCACCCTCACCGACGTCTCCTACGAGCAGTACTTC. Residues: CASTLTDVSYEQYF.

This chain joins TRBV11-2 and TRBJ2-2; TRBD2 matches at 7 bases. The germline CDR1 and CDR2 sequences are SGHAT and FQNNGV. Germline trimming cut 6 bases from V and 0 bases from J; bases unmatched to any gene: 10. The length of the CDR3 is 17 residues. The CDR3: CASSPVRGTSNTGELFF. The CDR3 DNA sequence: TGTGCCAGCAGTCCGGTGCGGGGGACCTCGAACACCGGGGAGCTGTTTTTT.

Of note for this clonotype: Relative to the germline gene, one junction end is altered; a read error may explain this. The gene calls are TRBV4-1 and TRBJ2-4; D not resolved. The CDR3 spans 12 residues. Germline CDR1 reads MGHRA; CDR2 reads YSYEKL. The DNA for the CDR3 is TGCGCCAGCAGCCAAGATAAAAACATTAAGTACTTC. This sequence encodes CASSQDKNIKYF.